These 5 T cell receptor beta chains were sequenced from one sample in a study of regulatory T cells in long-lasting Graves disease. The sample's time point: newly diagnosed GD, antithyroid drugs for less than 3 months. PBMC RNA was the source of the TCR library. To make TCR beta libraries, researchers used iRepertoire HTBI primers and Arm-PCR of CDR3 regions. TCRdb reprocessed the multiplex PCR reads with MiXCR, giving one entry per CDR3 protein. The sample lists 400,000 to 450,000 distinct CDR3 sequences, about a sixth occurring once. This sample also appeared in a second study, on T cells in Graves' hyperthyroidism and ophthalmopathy.

Sequenced here: peripheral blood mononuclear cells (PBMCs), sampled at new diagnosis, from a patient treated with antithyroid drugs. These receptors came from a woman in her 30s with Graves disease.

A few counts support this clonotype. A clone one base away is much larger, so this may be a read error. The J gene is TRBJ2-1, the V gene TRBV7-9; the D gene could be TRBD1 or TRBD2 (7 bases each). Germline loops: CDR1 SEHNR, CDR2 FQNEAQ (reference sequence). Between the trimmed V and J ends, which lost 5 bases and 15 bases, there was a span of 20 bases. This CDR3 has 13 amino acids. The CDR3 DNA follows: TGTGCCAGCAGCCCAGCAGGGGGAGGGCCGAGGTTCTTC. It codes for CASSPAGGGPRFF. Variable domain in full (rest from reference TRBV7-9 and TRBJ2-1): DTGVSQNPRHKITKRGQNVTFRCDPISEHNRLYWYRQTLGQGPEFLTYFQNEAQLEKSRLLSDRFSAERPKGSFSTLEIQRTEQGDSAMYLCASSPAGGGPRFFGPGTRLTVL.

The table lists this clonotype with many counts. This chain joins TRBV7-9 and TRBJ2-7; D might be TRBD1 (5 bases). The CDR3 consists of 15 residues. CDR1 is SEHNR and CDR2 is FQNEAQ in the germline V gene (reference sequence). Trimming stripped 4 bases from V and 0 bases from J, with 13 bases between. The CDR3 nucleotides read TGTGCCAGCAGCTCGCCGGACACAGACTCCTACGAGCAGTACTTC. It codes for CASSSPDTDSYEQYF.

This clonotype showed up many times. This chain connects TRBV6-1 to TRBJ2-1, with 12 bases lining up with TRBD2. CDR1 is MNHNS and CDR2 is SASEGT in the germline V gene. With 2 bases clipped from V and 8 bases from J, the junction kept 7 bases outside the gene matches. The CDR3 is made up of 16 amino acids. The CDR3 DNA is TGTGCCAGCAGTGAACTAGCGGGAGGGTTGGGCGATGAGCAGTTCTTC. Translation: CASSELAGGLGDEQFF.

This clonotype has ten or more counts. This rearrangement joins TRBV13 to TRBJ2-7; 11 positions match TRBD1. The CDR3 consists of 15 residues. The germline V gene has CDR1 PRHDT and CDR2 FYEKMQ (reference sequence). V dropped 5 bases and J dropped 4; count of bases not matched to a gene: 7. The CDR3 spells CASSNRDRGFYEQYF. The CDR3 DNA follows: TGTGCCAGCAGCAACCGGGACAGGGGGTTTTACGAGCAGTACTTC.

With regard to this clonotype: This may stem from a read error, because a much larger clone lies one nucleotide away. The DNA of the CDR3 is TGTGCCAACAGTTACCGTGCGAGAAACTATGGCTACACCTTC. This gives the protein CANSYRARNYGYTF. The chain employs TRBV6-9 and TRBJ1-2, with D hard to call. Germline CDR1 and CDR2: MNHGY and SVAAGI. The CDR3 consists of 14 residues.